This note documents a single T cell receptor beta chain sequence. Its target antigen remains unknown. Per-nucleotide qualities are absent, and no much larger clonotype sits a single base away. The sample comes from a study of shared clonotypes between healthy human individuals (dated by TCRdb to the early 2020s). For context, the study as a whole: Two women and a few men aged 18 to 49 years were included in the cohort. For each donor, CD4 naive and CD4 memory were each given three plates, CD8 naive was given two plates, and CD8 memory was given one plate. Blood TCR repertoires of about 5 healthy adults were deeply sequenced to estimate repertoire size and the extent of clonotype sharing between individuals. Libraries were prepared and TCR repertoires were sequenced by different laboratories using diverse techniques, in order to increase sequencing depth and limit assay-specific biases. Per donor, leukapheresis produced somewhere between about 0.94 and 9.5 billion PBMCs.

Using the deep immunoSEQ assay, multiplex PCR amplified TCR CDR3 regions from genomic DNA. For each cell subset, the extracted genomic DNA was distributed evenly across all wells of several immunoSEQ 96-well plates, and each plate served as one replicate. For sorted subsets, each replicate PCR was loaded with approximately 0.2 ug genomic DNA, equivalent to approximately 27,000 T cell genomes. Purified libraries were quantified with a Qubit 3.0 fluorometer, sized on a Bioanalyzer 2100, and re-quantified with the KAPA Library Quantification kit. Every immunoSEQ 96-well plate was sequenced on a dedicated single-read 150-cycle Illumina NextSeq 550 flow cell. On the authors' methods: Because the immunoSEQ output included only junctional sequences and no quality scores, the filtering could not be the same as the filtering used for full-length reads. To assign V/J genes and CDR3, sequences were annotated against IMGT germline references using PyIR, a Python wrapper for IgBLAST v1.9. Any read was removed if the V/J assignment was weak (E-value above 1e-6), the CDR3 was missing, or the read contained stop codons, out-of-frame junctions, or ambiguous translated residues. V3J clonotypes were defined by identical inferred V gene, J gene, and CDR3 amino acid sequence. The percentage overlap between two repertoires was calculated by dividing the number of shared unique clonotypes by the size of the smaller repertoire. Three approaches were used to assess repertoire richness: RTK rarefaction, the Chao1 estimator, and Recon v2.1 estimates of unobserved clonotypes. OLGA was used to compute generation probabilities for all TCRbeta clonotypes that the gDNA method yielded from a handful of donors. In TCRdb, the immuneACCESS table is reduced to in-frame sequences with V and J assigned. These tables do not hold every clone; where another copy was compared, an unresolved V gene accounts for under half, and the others remain unexplained. D and trimming were read from the DNA, whereas the V and J calls and clone size are those reported in that table. Counted in this sample were under 550,000 clones; 90% to 96% of them appeared once. Clones ranked in the top ten supply 0.05% to 0.07% of the sample.

Donors were healthy HIV-negative adults with no recently reported acute infections or vaccinations. Every donor was a Caucasian adult residing in Nashville, Tennessee, USA. CD4+ T cells were enriched by magnetic negative selection, after which naive cells were positively selected on CD45RA and the negative fraction was taken as the memory subset. After blood collection by leukapheresis, PBMCs were isolated using Ficoll-Histopaque density gradient centrifugation and then cryopreserved in the vapor phase of liquid nitrogen. Analytical flow cytometry was used to check the purity and quantity of each magnetically sorted T cell population. Each sorted fraction had its genomic DNA isolated and then quantified by UV absorbance on a Nanodrop 2000c. CDR1 and CDR2 (MGHRA, YSYEKL) derive from the germline V gene. Clipping removes 1 base from V and 4 bases from J, with 4 as the unmatched junction base count. The CDR3 runs 14 amino acids, cysteine and phenylalanine included. Only CDR3 DNA remains: 42 bases, in frame from the first base.

Results and caveats for the whole study, not just this receptor: Clonotypes shared by all four sorted-subset donors showed higher generation probabilities than non-shared clonotypes. Across four donors, approximately 5% of naive CD4, more than 3% of naive CD8, approximately 2.5% of memory CD4, and under 0.45% of memory CD8 clonotypes were shared. Pairwise subsampling led to the expectation that sequencing depth would affect the degree of clonotype sharing among donors. Sampling was restricted to blood, and TCR repertoires in tissue are likely to differ from TCR repertoires in blood. The genetic and exposure-history diversity represented was limited by the small number of donors. Naive subsets generally had larger estimated clonotype richness than memory subsets did. Rarefaction of sorted-subset datasets indicated incomplete sequencing despite the large sequencing depth.

The specimen was naive CD4+ T cells sorted from blood. The sample's cell subset or site label, decoded: CD45RA+ positively selected. This chain joins TRBV4-1 to TRBJ2-7; a stretch of 7 junction bases matches TRBD2. The sequence was collected from a woman in her 30s in good health. The CDR3 region reads CASSQAQRDYEQYF. The DNA sequence is given as TGCGCCAGCAGCCAAGCTCAGCGGGATTACGAGCAGTACTTC.